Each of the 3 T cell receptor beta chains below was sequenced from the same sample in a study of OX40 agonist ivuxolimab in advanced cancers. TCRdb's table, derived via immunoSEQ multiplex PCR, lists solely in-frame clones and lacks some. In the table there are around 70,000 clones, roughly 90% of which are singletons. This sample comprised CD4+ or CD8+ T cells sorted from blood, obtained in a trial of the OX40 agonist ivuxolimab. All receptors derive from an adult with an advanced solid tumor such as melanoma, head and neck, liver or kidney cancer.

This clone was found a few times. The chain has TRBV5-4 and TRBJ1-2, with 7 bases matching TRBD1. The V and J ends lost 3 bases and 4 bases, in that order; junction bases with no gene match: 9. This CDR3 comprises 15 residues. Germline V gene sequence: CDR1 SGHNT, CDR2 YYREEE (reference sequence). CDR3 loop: CASSSRQGLSYGYTF. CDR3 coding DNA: TGTGCCAGCAGCTCCCGACAGGGCCTTAGCTATGGCTACACCTTC.

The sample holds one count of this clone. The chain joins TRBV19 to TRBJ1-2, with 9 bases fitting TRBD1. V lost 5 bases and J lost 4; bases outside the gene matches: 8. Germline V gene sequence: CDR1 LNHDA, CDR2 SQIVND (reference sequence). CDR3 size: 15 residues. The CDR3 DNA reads TGTGCCAGTAGTGTAATCACGACAGGGGGCTATGGCTACACCTTC. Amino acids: CASSVITTGGYGYTF.

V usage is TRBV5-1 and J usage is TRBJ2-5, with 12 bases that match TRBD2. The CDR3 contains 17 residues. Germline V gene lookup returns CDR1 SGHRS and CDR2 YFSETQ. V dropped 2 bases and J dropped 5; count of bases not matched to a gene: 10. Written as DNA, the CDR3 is TGCGCCAGCAGCTTACAGACTAGCGGGGGCTCGAAGGAGACCCAGTACTTC. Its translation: CASSLQTSGGSKETQYF.